A single sample is the source of the 14 T cell receptor beta chains below, sequenced in a study of cytomegalovirus exposure and HLA in healthy donors. The PCR employed 60 Vbeta primers together with 13 Jbeta primers. The data were produced by immunoSEQ multiplex PCR, yet TCRdb's version contains in-frame clones alone and is incomplete. The data show 130,000 or so clones, approximately 64% seen once. Sequenced material: PBMCs. The receptors were gathered from a woman aged 35 to 49 in good health and CMV-seronegative.

The V call is TRBV2, the J call TRBJ1-2; 9 nucleotides agree with TRBD1. The germline V gene has CDR1 SNHLY and CDR2 FYNNEI. This CDR3 region has 13 residues. V dropped 7 bases and J dropped 5; count of bases not matched to a gene: 5. The CDR3 DNA reads TGTGCCAGCACCTCGACAGGGGGGTATGGCTACACCTTC. It codes for CASTSTGGYGYTF.

This clone has a handful of counts. J is TRBJ1-2 and V is TRBV10-3; TRBD1 aligns across 8 bases. Germline V gene data show CDR1 as ENHRY and CDR2 as SYGVKD. CDR3 length: 15 residues. Losses at the gene ends were 2 bases for V and 8 bases for J; bases not matched to a gene: 10. This chain's CDR3 is CAISETDRARWGYTF. CDR3 nucleotides: TGTGCCATCAGTGAGACGGACAGGGCTCGGTGGGGCTACACCTTC.

The chain combines TRBV7-9 with TRBJ2-3; 8 positions match TRBD2. Germline V CDR1 and CDR2: SEHNR, FQNEAQ (reference sequence). The length of the CDR3 is 16 residues. Losses at the gene ends were 3 bases for V and 8 bases for J; bases not matched to a gene: 13. CDR3 sequence: CASSFLSGAGEATQYF. For the CDR3, the DNA is TGTGCCAGCAGCTTCCTTAGCGGGGCAGGGGAGGCTACGCAGTATTTT.

In this sample, this clone turned up once. The chain uses TRBV4-2 and TRBJ2-7; 12 positions agree with TRBD2. Germline values: CDR1 LGHNA, CDR2 YNFKEQ. V dropped 3 bases and J dropped 2; count of bases not matched to a gene: 5. The CDR3 is made up of 16 amino acids. CDR3 sequence: CASSQPLAGGPYEQYF. CDR3 sequence (DNA): TGTGCCAGCAGCCAGCCACTAGCGGGGGGCCCCTACGAGCAGTACTTC.

The chain is built from TRBV27 and TRBJ2-7; TRBD1 agrees at 8 bases. CDR3 size: 16 residues. Germline V lookup: CDR1 MNHEY, CDR2 SMNVEV (reference sequence). J lost 2 bases, V lost 4 bases, and 10 bases had no gene match. The CDR3 DNA is TGTGCCAGCAGTTCGAAGCCCGGGACAGGACCCTACGAGCAGTACTTC. Translating gives CASSSKPGTGPYEQYF.

The CDR3 sequence: CASSVGYSGGGQETQYF. The CDR3 bases are TGTGCCAGCAGCGTAGGTTATAGCGGGGGGGGTCAAGAGACCCAGTACTTC. The rearrangement links TRBV9 to TRBJ2-5; 11 bases fit TRBD2. The germline V gene has CDR1 SGDLS and CDR2 YYNGEE. Trimming at V came to 0 bases and at J to 2 bases, leaving 6 bases not matched to a gene. The CDR3 is 17 residues long.

V usage is TRBV2 and J usage is TRBJ2-7; a possible D gene is TRBD2 (7 bases). V was clipped by 6 bases and J by 6 bases, with 18 bases between them. This CDR3 has 14 residues. CDR1 and CDR2 from the germline V gene are SNHLY and FYNNEI. Written as DNA, the CDR3 is TGTGCCAGCAGGAGGGGAGGGGGGGCCAGCGAGCAGTACTTC. As protein: CASRRGGGASEQYF.

This clone was seen only a few times. The chain couples TRBV5-8 to TRBJ2-5; a weak D match, TRBD1 (5 bases). The CDR3 spans 14 residues. V lost 0 bases to trimming and J lost 5 bases, with 11 bases between them. Germline values: CDR1 SGHTS, CDR2 YDEGEE. In nucleotides, the CDR3 is TGTGCCAGCAGCTTGGTAAGGGGCGGTGAGACCCAGTACTTC. It is translated as CASSLVRGGETQYF.

This chain connects TRBV4-2 to TRBJ1-1; no clear D. V was cut by 1 base and J by 3 bases, with 6 bases left in between. Germline V CDR1 and CDR2: LGHNA, YNFKEQ. The CDR3 totals 13 residues. CDR3 in DNA: TGTGCCAGCAGCCAAGTAGCAGACACTGAAGCTTTCTTT. Protein: CASSQVADTEAFF.

This sequence joins TRBV5-1 and TRBJ2-1; the match to TRBD2 covers 12 bases. V shed 4 bases, J shed 6 bases, and the junction held 8 bases outside the gene matches. In germline, CDR1 is SGHRS, CDR2 YFSETQ. There are 16 residues in the CDR3. CDR3 in amino acids: CASSPTLAGGRNEQFF. As DNA, the CDR3 is TGCGCCAGCAGCCCTACCCTAGCGGGGGGGCGCAATGAGCAGTTCTTC.

The chain recombines TRBV5-6 with TRBJ2-2; 8 bases align to TRBD1. V lost 2 bases, J lost 3 bases, and 6 bases stayed unmatched. The germline V gene encodes CDR1 SGHDT and CDR2 YYEEEE. The CDR3 totals 16 residues. The CDR3 DNA is TGTGCCAGCAGCTTCGACAGGGGTGGGGACACCGGGGAGCTGTTTTTT. As protein: CASSFDRGGDTGELFF.

This chain links TRBV6-5 with TRBJ1-1, with TRBD1 matching over 9 bases. V lost 4 bases, J lost 5 bases, and 8 bases stayed unmatched. Germline V gene sequence: CDR1 MNHEY, CDR2 SVGAGI. The CDR3 length is 15 residues. CDR3 coding DNA: TGTGCCAGCAGTTTCCGGGGGACAGGGAGGACTGAAGCTTTCTTT. This sequence encodes CASSFRGTGRTEAFF.

The table lists this clone with a few counts. The J gene is TRBJ2-3, the V gene TRBV25-1; tentatively, D is TRBD1 (5 bases). The germline V gene has CDR1 MGHDK and CDR2 SYGVNS. This CDR3 is built from 14 residues. The V end was cut by 4 bases, the J end by 6 bases, with 14 bases between. The chain's CDR3 is CASSARTSGDTQYF. CDR3 DNA: TGTGCCAGCAGTGCCAGGACATCTGGGGATACGCAGTATTTT.

This clone has only a few counts. Written as DNA, the CDR3 is TGTGCCAGCAGCTTGGGAGCGGGGGGGCCGGGCTCCTACAATGAGCAGTTCTTC. Translated: CASSLGAGGPGSYNEQFF. The chain joins TRBV5-6 to TRBJ2-1; 10 nucleotides align to TRBD2. V shed 0 bases, J shed 0 bases, and the junction held 6 bases outside the gene matches. This CDR3 is 18 amino acids long. CDR1 and CDR2 (germline): SGHDT, YYEEEE. The full variable domain, completed using reference TRBV5-6 and TRBJ2-1, is DAGVTQSPTHLIKTRGQQVTLRCSPKSGHDTVSWYQQALGQGPQFIFQYYEEEERQRGNFPDRFSGHQFPNYSSELNVNALLLGDSALYLCASSLGAGGPGSYNEQFFGPGTRLTVL.